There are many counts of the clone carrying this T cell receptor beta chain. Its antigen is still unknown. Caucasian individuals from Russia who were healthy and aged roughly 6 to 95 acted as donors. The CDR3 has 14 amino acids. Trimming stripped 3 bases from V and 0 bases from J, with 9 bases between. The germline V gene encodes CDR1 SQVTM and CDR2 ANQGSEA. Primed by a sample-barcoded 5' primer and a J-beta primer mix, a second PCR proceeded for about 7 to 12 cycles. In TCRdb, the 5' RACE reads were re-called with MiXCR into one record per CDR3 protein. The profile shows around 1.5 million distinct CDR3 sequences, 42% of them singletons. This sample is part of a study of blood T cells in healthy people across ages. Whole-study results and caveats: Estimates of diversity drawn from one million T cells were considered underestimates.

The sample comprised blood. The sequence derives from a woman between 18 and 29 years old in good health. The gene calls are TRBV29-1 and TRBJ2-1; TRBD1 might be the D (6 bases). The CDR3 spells CSVDRGSSYNEQFF. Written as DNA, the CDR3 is TGCAGCGTTGACAGGGGAAGCTCCTACAATGAGCAGTTCTTC.